The 27 T cell receptor beta chains below were found in one sample sequenced in a study of control samples from healthy donors and cancer patients. The data were produced by immunoSEQ multiplex PCR, yet TCRdb's version contains in-frame clones alone and is incomplete. Among roughly 190,000 clones listed, about 89% were seen once. Specimen: blood. The receptors come from a man younger than 40 in good health.

This clone was detected a few times. J is TRBJ1-6 and V is TRBV18; D may be TRBD1 (5 bases). The V gene lost 6 bases and the J gene lost 5 bases, with 14 bases spanning the gap. The length of the CDR3 is 15 residues. Germline V lookup: CDR1 KGHSH, CDR2 LQKENI. The CDR3 loop reads CASSPSGRDNSPLHF. The CDR3 DNA sequence: TGTGCCAGCTCCCCGTCAGGGAGGGATAATTCACCCCTCCACTTT.

The rearrangement links TRBV6-6 to TRBJ1-1, with TRBD1 as a possible D gene (6 bases). The CDR3 sequence is 14 residues long. Germline CDR1 MNHNY, CDR2 SVGAGI (reference sequence). Trimming removed 5 bases from V and 3 bases from J, with 13 bases in between. The CDR3 is CASSKNRADTEAFF. The CDR3 DNA reads as TGTGCCAGCAGTAAAAACAGGGCAGACACTGAAGCTTTCTTT.

V usage is TRBV5-3 and J usage is TRBJ1-5; TRBD1 might be the D (5 bases). TRBV5-3 is marked as an open reading frame, function uncertain. V was pared by 4 bases and J by 7 bases, with 24 bases between. CDR3 length: 17 residues. The CDR3 protein is CARSPCEGEGMGQPQHF. In DNA, the CDR3 is TGTGCCAGAAGCCCCTGTGAAGGGGAGGGGATGGGGCAGCCCCAGCATTTT.

The chain recombines TRBV19 with TRBJ1-3, with D uncertain. Between the trimmed V and J ends, which lost 1 base and 7 bases, there was a span of 5 bases. The CDR3 is made up of 12 amino acids. Germline CDR1 is LNHDA and CDR2 is SQIVND (reference sequence). This CDR3 reads CASSIAENTIYF. CDR3 bases: TGTGCCAGTAGTATAGCAGAGAACACCATATATTTT.

The V and J genes are TRBV19 and TRBJ2-1; 11 bases map to TRBD2. This CDR3 region has 15 residues. Germline V gene sequence: CDR1 LNHDA, CDR2 SQIVND (reference sequence). Trimming removed 5 bases from V and 7 bases from J; junction bases left unmatched: 7. The CDR3 DNA sequence: TGTGCCAGTAGTTTAACTAGCGGGGGACCTAATGAGCAGTTCTTC. It codes for CASSLTSGGPNEQFF.

The chain carries TRBV7-2 and TRBJ1-1; D remains ambiguous. V lost 2 bases, J lost 0 bases, and 7 bases lay in between. The CDR3 spans 14 residues. Germline-derived CDR1 and CDR2 are SGHTA and FQGNSA. The CDR3 sequence: CASSLQILNTEAFF. The CDR3 DNA reads as TGTGCCAGCAGCTTACAGATTTTGAACACTGAAGCTTTCTTT. Full variable domain (rest looked up from reference TRBV7-2 and TRBJ1-1): GAGVSQSPSNKVTEKGKDVELRCDPISGHTALYWYRQSLGQGLEFLIYFQGNSAPDKSGLPSDRFSAERTGGSVSTLTIQRTQQEDSAVYLCASSLQILNTEAFFGQGTRLTVV.

This CDR3 is CASSQGVPYEQYF. In DNA form, the CDR3 reads TGTGCCAGCAGCCAAGGGGTCCCCTACGAGCAGTACTTC. The V and J genes are TRBV4-2 and TRBJ2-7; no definite D call. Germline CDR1 and CDR2: LGHNA and YNFKEQ. V was clipped by 1 base and J by 2 bases, with 6 bases between them. This CDR3 is built from 13 residues.

The chain recombines TRBV7-8 with TRBJ2-3; 8 bases are shared with TRBD1. The germline V gene encodes CDR1 SGHVS and CDR2 FQNEAQ. V shed 5 bases and J 6 bases; nucleotides not matched to a gene: 4. The CDR3 sequence is 13 residues long. CDR3: CASSTTGVDTQYF. CDR3 DNA sequence: TGTGCCAGCAGCACGACAGGGGTGGATACGCAGTATTTT.

V gene TRBV2 combines with J gene TRBJ1-2; D remains unclear. This CDR3 region has 13 residues. CDR1 is SNHLY, CDR2 FYNNEI, per germline. With 6 bases removed from V and 2 bases from J, the gap between germline ends came to 10 bases. This chain's CDR3 is CASSRTGNYGYTF. As DNA, the CDR3 is TGTGCCAGCAGCCGGACGGGAAACTATGGCTACACCTTC.

This chain joins TRBV19 and TRBJ2-2; no reliable D call. CDR3 length equals 17 residues. The ends were cut back, 3 bases at V and 6 bases at J, with 20 bases in the middle. Germline V gene data show CDR1 as LNHDA and CDR2 as SQIVND (reference sequence). DNA for the CDR3: TGTGCCAGTAGTATGGCGGACCCAAGTTCTGGTGCCGGGGAGCTGTTTTTT. It codes for CASSMADPSSGAGELFF. Supplemented by reference TRBV19 and TRBJ2-2, the full variable domain reads DGGITQSPKYLFRKEGQNVTLSCEQNLNHDAMYWYRQDPGQGLRLIYYSQIVNDFQKGDIAEGYSVSREKKESFPLTVTSAQKNPTAFYLCASSMADPSSGAGELFFGEGSRLTVL.

This clone was recorded once. The chain recombines TRBV6-5 with TRBJ1-6; D is ambiguous. Germline values: CDR1 MNHEY, CDR2 SVGAGI. V lost 0 bases and J lost 4, with 7 bases in between. The CDR3 loop spans 15 amino acids. The CDR3 sequence: CASSYSPEYNSPLHF. CDR3 DNA: TGTGCCAGCAGTTACTCACCGGAATATAATTCACCCCTCCACTTT.

The rearrangement joins TRBV9 to TRBJ2-4; 12 bases fit TRBD1. This CDR3 region has 20 residues. CDR1 SGDLS and CDR2 YYNGEE come from the germline V gene. Trimming removed 0 bases from V and 7 bases from J; junction bases left unmatched: 17. CDR3 sequence reads: CASSVDGTGGGGRHQNIQYF. CDR3 nucleotide sequence: TGTGCCAGCAGCGTAGATGGGACAGGGGGCGGGGGTCGTCATCAGAACATTCAGTACTTC.

The V call is TRBV18, the J call TRBJ2-5; 14 bases are a match to TRBD2. This CDR3 region has 17 residues. CDR1 is KGHSH, CDR2 LQKENI, per germline. J was trimmed by 5 bases and V by 0 bases; bases with no gene match: 5. CDR3 protein: CASSPPGLAGGVETQYF. DNA of the CDR3: TGTGCCAGCTCACCACCCGGACTAGCGGGGGGAGTGGAGACCCAGTACTTC.

The rearrangement joins TRBV19 to TRBJ1-5; D unresolved. V was cut by 4 bases and J by 0 bases, with 7 bases left in between. Germline assignment: CDR1 LNHDA and CDR2 SQIVND (reference sequence). The CDR3 length is 14 residues. The CDR3 reads CASSTSYSNQPQHF. In nucleotides, the CDR3 is TGTGCCAGTAGTACTAGTTATAGCAATCAGCCCCAGCATTTT.

CDR3 nucleotides: TGTGCCAGCAGATCCGTCACGGGGGGGACAGATACGCAGTATTTT. The encoded protein is CASRSVTGGTDTQYF. J is TRBJ2-3 and V is TRBV11-2; 8 nucleotides line up with TRBD2. The CDR3 sequence is 15 residues long. The V gene end was trimmed by 6 bases and the J gene end by 3 bases; junction bases not matched to a gene: 8. The germline gives CDR1 SGHAT, CDR2 FQNNGV.

V is TRBV6-5 and J is TRBJ2-7; 7 nucleotides line up with TRBD1. The CDR3 runs to 15 residues. Germline CDR1 MNHEY, CDR2 SVGAGI. The ends lost 4 bases at V and 2 bases at J; junction bases unmatched: 8. In DNA, the CDR3 is TGTGCCAGCAGTTGGACCCGGGACAGCCCCTACGAGCAGTACTTC. This sequence encodes CASSWTRDSPYEQYF.

The chain uses TRBV21-1 and TRBJ1-5. TRBV21-1 is a pseudogene segment. This CDR3 has 15 amino acids. The DNA for the CDR3 is TGTGCCAGCAGCCCCCGAGAGGGGAGCAATCAGCCCCAGCATTTT. Its translation: CASSPREGSNQPQHF.

The chain combines TRBV30 with TRBJ2-7; TRBD1 matches at 11 bases. The CDR3 spans 13 residues. Germline loops: CDR1 GTSNPN, CDR2 SVGIG (reference sequence). V lost 3 bases and J lost 9; bases outside the gene matches: 7. The CDR3 nucleotides read TGTGCCTGGAGCACGGGGACAGGGGGTTGGCAGTACTTC. Translating gives CAWSTGTGGWQYF.

This clone showed up just a few times. The chain couples TRBV19 to TRBJ2-3; a possible D gene is TRBD2 (5 bases). Trimming pared 2 bases from V and 6 bases from J, leaving 18 bases between. This CDR3 has 16 amino acids. CDR1 is LNHDA and CDR2 is SQIVND in the germline V gene (reference sequence). The CDR3 loop reads CASSILASESWDTQYF. The CDR3 DNA follows: TGTGCCAGTAGTATATTAGCGTCCGAATCGTGGGATACGCAGTATTTT.

The rearrangement links TRBV6-1 to TRBJ2-4; weak D call: TRBD1 (5 bases). This CDR3 is built from 16 residues. CDR1 is MNHNS and CDR2 is SASEGT in the germline V gene. V lost 2 bases and J 2 bases, leaving 13 bases between the germline ends. The CDR3 DNA reads as TGTGCCAGCAGTGAAAGGACACCTCTTTCCAAAAACATTCAGTACTTC. It is translated as CASSERTPLSKNIQYF.

In this sample, this clone turned up once. The chain combines TRBV4-2 with TRBJ2-1, with D possibly matching TRBD2 (8 bases). V lost 4 bases, J lost 8 bases, and 21 bases lay in between. This CDR3 comprises 16 residues. The germline CDR1 and CDR2 sequences are LGHNA and YNFKEQ. The CDR3 loop is CASSPAGGRGVYEQFF. For the CDR3, the DNA is TGTGCCAGCAGCCCGGCAGGGGGGCGGGGGGTTTATGAGCAGTTCTTC.

The genes are TRBV7-9 and TRBJ1-2; D is perhaps TRBD1 (6 bases). This CDR3 has 16 amino acids. CDR1 and CDR2 from the germline V gene are SEHNR and FQNEAQ (reference sequence). V was cut by 5 bases and J by 4 bases, with 20 bases left in between. As DNA, the CDR3 is TGTGCCAGCAGCGATCCCCCGGGGGGCGCCGGCTATGGCTACACCTTC. This gives the protein CASSDPPGGAGYGYTF.

This chain connects TRBV19 to TRBJ2-7, with D uncertain. Germline V gives CDR1 LNHDA, CDR2 SQIVND (reference sequence). With 2 bases removed from V and 2 bases from J, the gap between germline ends came to 10 bases. The CDR3 length is 14 residues. In DNA form, the CDR3 reads TGTGCCAGTAGTATATACCTATGGGCCTACGAGCAGTACTTC. The encoded protein is CASSIYLWAYEQYF.

The chain uses TRBV4-1 and TRBJ1-6, with 7 bases identical to TRBD1. V dropped 1 base and J dropped 1; count of bases not matched to a gene: 4. Germline V gene lookup returns CDR1 MGHRA and CDR2 YSYEKL. This CDR3 spans 17 amino acids. This CDR3 is CASSQGPTGSYNSPLHF. For the CDR3, the DNA is TGCGCCAGCAGCCAAGGCCCGACAGGGTCCTATAATTCACCCCTCCACTTT.

V usage is TRBV10-3 and J usage is TRBJ2-7; D perhaps matches TRBD1 (5 bases). The CDR3 runs to 15 residues. Trimming stripped 5 bases from V and 1 base from J, with 15 bases between. The germline gives CDR1 ENHRY, CDR2 SYGVKD. CDR3 DNA: TGTGCCATCAGTCACGACCCAGGGAAATCCTACGAGCAGTACTTC. Its translation is CAISHDPGKSYEQYF.

The rearrangement uses TRBV13 and TRBJ2-7, with 7 bases matching TRBD2. V shed 2 bases and J 2 bases; nucleotides not matched to a gene: 6. Per the germline V gene, CDR1 is PRHDT and CDR2 is FYEKMQ (reference sequence). CDR3 length: 15 residues. Here the CDR3 DNA reads TGTGCCAGCAGCTTATGGGGGGGGACCACCTACGAGCAGTACTTC. Its translation: CASSLWGGTTYEQYF.

The V call is TRBV30, the J call TRBJ1-4, with TRBD1 as a possible D gene (6 bases). The CDR3 sequence is 15 residues long. The V end was cut by 0 bases, the J end by 3 bases, with 11 bases between. Per germline, CDR1 GTSNPN and CDR2 SVGIG (reference sequence). The CDR3 nucleotides read TGTGCCTGGAGTGTAGGGGGGGCCCCTAATGAAAAACTGTTTTTT. Translation: CAWSVGGAPNEKLFF.